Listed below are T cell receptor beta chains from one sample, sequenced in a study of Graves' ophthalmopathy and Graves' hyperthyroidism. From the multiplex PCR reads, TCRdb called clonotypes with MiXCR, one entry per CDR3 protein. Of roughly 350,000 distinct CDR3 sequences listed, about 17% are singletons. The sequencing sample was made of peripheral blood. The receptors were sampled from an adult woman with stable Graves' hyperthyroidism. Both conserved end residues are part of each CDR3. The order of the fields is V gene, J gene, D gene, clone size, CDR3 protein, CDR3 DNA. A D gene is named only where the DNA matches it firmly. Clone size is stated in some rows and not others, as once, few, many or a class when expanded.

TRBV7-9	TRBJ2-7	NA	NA	CASSTSAGQRDEQYF	TGTGCCAGCAGCACCAGCGCGGGACAGAGGGACGAGCAGTACTTC
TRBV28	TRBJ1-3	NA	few	CASRVNSGNTIYF	TGTGCCAGCAGAGTCAACTCTGGAAACACCATATATTTT
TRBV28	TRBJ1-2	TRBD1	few	CASSSLGTGEDGYTF	TGTGCCAGCAGTTCTCTAGGGACAGGGGAGGATGGCTACACCTTC
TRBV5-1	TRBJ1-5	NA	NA	CASSPLGGATNQPQRF	TGCGCCAGCAGCCCCCTGGGGGGGGCAACAAATCAGCCCCAGCGTTTT
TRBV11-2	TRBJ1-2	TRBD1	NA	CASSTKPPDRGTSRYGYTF	TGTGCCAGCAGCACGAAACCCCCGGACAGGGGTACCTCAAGATATGGCTACACCTTC
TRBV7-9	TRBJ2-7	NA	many	CASSPPVGGEYEQYF	TGTGCCAGCAGCCCCCCTGTGGGGGGAGAGTACGAGCAGTACTTC
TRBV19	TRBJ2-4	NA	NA	CASTSSESGVAKNIQYF	TGTGCCAGTACATCCAGCGAAAGCGGTGTAGCCAAAAACATTCAGTACTTC
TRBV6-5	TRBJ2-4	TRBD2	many	CASSYSRFLAGEDIQYF	TGTGCCAGCAGTTACTCGAGGTTTCTAGCGGGAGAGGACATTCAGTACTTC
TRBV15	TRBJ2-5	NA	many	CATSRPQETQYF	TGTGCCACCAGCAGACCGCAAGAGACCCAGTACTTC
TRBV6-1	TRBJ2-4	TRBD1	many	CASSESGTGGRSNIQYF	TGTGCCAGCAGTGAATCCGGGACAGGGGGCCGTTCGAACATTCAGTACTTC
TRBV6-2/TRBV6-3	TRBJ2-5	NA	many	CASSYSIARETQYF	TGTGCCAGCAGTTACTCGATTGCGCGAGAGACCCAGTACTTC
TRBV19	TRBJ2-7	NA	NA	CASSIVFGSSYEQYF	TGTGCCAGTAGTATCGTTTTCGGGAGCTCCTACGAGCAGTACTTC
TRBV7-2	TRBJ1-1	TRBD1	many	CASSLSGGETEAFF	TGTGCCAGCAGCTTATCAGGGGGGGAGACTGAAGCTTTCTTT
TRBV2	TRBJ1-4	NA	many	CASSEADLGNEKLFF	TGTGCCAGCAGTGAAGCGGATTTGGGGAATGAAAAACTGTTTTTT
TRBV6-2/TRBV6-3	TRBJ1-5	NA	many	CASSPQTGRRNHPQHF	TGTGCCAGCAGCCCCCAGACGGGACGGAGGAATCACCCCCAGCATTTT
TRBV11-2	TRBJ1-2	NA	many	CASSPQGTGGYTF	TGTGCCAGCAGCCCACAGGGAACGGGTGGCTACACCTTC
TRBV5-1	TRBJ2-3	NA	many	CASSLTSASQDTQYF	TGCGCCAGCAGCTTGACCTCGGCAAGTCAGGATACGCAGTATTTT
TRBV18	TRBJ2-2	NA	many	CASSPPAVPGELFF	TGTGCCAGCTCACCGCCGGCGGTCCCCGGGGAGCTGTTTTTT
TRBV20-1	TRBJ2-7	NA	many	CSAAFFGSSYEQYF	TGCAGTGCTGCCTTCTTCGGGAGCTCCTACGAGCAGTACTTC
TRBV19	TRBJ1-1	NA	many	CASTRRELPNTEAFF	TGTGCCAGTACTCGGAGGGAACTGCCGAACACTGAAGCTTTCTTT
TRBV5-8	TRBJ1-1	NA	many	CASSSSTGANTEAFF	TGTGCCAGCAGTTCCAGTACGGGAGCAAACACTGAAGCTTTCTTT
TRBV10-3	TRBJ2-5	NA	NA	CAISGQDRKQETQYF	TGTGCCATCAGTGGGCAGGACAGAAAACAAGAGACCCAGTACTTC
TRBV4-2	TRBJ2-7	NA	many	CASSQAVFGMGGEQYF	TGTGCCAGCAGCCAAGCGGTATTTGGGATGGGGGGTGAGCAGTACTTC
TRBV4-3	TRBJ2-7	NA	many	CASSQGHNRASYEQYF	TGCGCCAGCAGCCAAGGCCACAACAGGGCTTCCTACGAGCAGTACTTC
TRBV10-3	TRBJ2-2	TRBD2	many	CAISELTSGTGELFF	TGTGCCATCAGTGAGTTGACTAGCGGAACCGGGGAGCTGTTTTTT
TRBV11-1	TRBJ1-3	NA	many	CASSIDRTSGNTIYF	TGTGCCAGCAGTATTGACAGGACATCTGGAAACACCATATATTTT
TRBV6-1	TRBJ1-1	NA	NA	CASSVTRVNTEAFF	TGTGCCAGCAGTGTGACGCGTGTGAACACTGAAGCTTTCTTT
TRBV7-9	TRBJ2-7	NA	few	CASTPQPGASYEQYF	TGTGCCAGCACCCCCCAGCCAGGGGCGTCCTACGAGCAGTACTTC
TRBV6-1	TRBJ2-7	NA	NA	CASSESRGNYEQYF	TGTGCCAGCAGTGAAAGCAGGGGTAATTACGAGCAGTACTTC
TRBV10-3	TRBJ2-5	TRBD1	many	CATQTDRVETQYF	TGTGCCACCCAGACAGACAGGGTTGAGACCCAGTACTTC
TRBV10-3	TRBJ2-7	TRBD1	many	CAISLQGTEQYF	TGTGCCATCAGCCTACAGGGGACCGAGCAGTACTTC
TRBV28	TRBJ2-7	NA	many	CAVAGNSYEQYF	TGTGCCGTAGCTGGGAACTCCTACGAGCAGTACTTC
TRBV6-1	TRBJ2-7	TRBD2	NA	CASSGQAGGYEQYF	TGTGCCAGCAGTGGACAGGCGGGAGGCTACGAGCAGTACTTC
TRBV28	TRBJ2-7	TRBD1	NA	CAIMAQGAREQYF	TGTGCCATCATGGCTCAGGGGGCGCGGGAGCAGTACTTC
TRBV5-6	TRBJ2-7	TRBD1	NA	CASRLGQEVYEQYF	TGTGCCAGCAGGCTGGGACAGGAAGTCTACGAGCAGTACTTC
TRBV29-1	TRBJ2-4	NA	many	CSALLLTKSIQYF	TGCAGCGCCCTTCTTTTGACCAAAAGCATTCAGTACTTC
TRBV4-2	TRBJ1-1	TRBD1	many	CASSHGDREGTEAFF	TGTGCCAGCAGCCATGGGGACAGGGAGGGCACTGAAGCTTTCTTT
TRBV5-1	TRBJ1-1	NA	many	CASSLAGPPDTEAFF	TGCGCCAGCAGCTTGGCCGGCCCCCCGGACACTGAAGCTTTCTTT